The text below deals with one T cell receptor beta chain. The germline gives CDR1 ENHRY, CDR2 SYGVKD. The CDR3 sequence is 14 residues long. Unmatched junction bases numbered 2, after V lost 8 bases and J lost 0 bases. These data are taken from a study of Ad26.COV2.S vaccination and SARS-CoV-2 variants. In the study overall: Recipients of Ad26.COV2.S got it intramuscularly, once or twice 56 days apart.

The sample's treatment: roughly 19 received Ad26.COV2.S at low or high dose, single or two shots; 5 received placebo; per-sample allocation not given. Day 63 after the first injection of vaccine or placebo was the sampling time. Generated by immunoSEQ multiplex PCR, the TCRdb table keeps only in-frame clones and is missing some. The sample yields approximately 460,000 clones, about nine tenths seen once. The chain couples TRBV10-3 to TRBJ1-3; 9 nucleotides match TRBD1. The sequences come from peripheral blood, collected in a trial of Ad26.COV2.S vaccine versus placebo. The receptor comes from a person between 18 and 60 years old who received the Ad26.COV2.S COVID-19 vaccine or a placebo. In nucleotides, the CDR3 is TGTGCCATCGGGACAGGGAGCTCTGGAAACACCATATATTTT. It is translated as CAIGTGSSGNTIYF.